This T cell receptor beta chain was documented in a study of cytomegalovirus exposure and HLA in healthy donors. The study's findings and limits: What was likely a sequencing artifact was a cluster of highly shared sequence variants. DRB1 showed the most TCR associations and HLA-C the fewest in a later analysis, as rates varied by HLA locus. A link between a missense DCLRE1C variant and TCR beta V- and J-gene trimming emerged from a later analysis.

The PCR employed 60 Vbeta primers together with 13 Jbeta primers. Profiling relied on immunoSEQ multiplex PCR, and the TCRdb table lists in-frame clones only, not all of them. Its table lists 150,000 to 200,000 clones. The CDR3 totals 14 residues. Germline-derived CDR1 and CDR2 are LNHNV and YYDKDF (reference sequence). V gave up 1 base and J gave up 8 bases, with 9 bases separating them. Regarding this clone: Its antigen is unidentified.

Sequenced material: PBMCs. The sequence derives from a woman between 18 and 29 years old in good health and CMV-seropositive. This sequence joins TRBV15 and TRBJ1-6, with D possibly being TRBD1 (5 bases). This chain's CDR3 is CATSRGRDDSPLHF. The CDR3 DNA reads as TGTGCCACCAGCAGAGGCAGGGATGATTCACCCCTCCACTTT.